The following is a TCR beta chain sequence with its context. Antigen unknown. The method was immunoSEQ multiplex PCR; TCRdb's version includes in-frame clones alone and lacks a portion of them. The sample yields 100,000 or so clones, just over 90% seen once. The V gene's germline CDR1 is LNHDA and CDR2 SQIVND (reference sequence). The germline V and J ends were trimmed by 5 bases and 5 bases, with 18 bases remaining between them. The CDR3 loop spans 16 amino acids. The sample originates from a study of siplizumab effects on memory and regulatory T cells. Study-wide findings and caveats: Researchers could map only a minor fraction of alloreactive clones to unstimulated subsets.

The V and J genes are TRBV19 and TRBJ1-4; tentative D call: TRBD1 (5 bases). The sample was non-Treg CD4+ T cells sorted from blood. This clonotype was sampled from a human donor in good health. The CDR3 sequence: CASSLLSAGSNEKLFF. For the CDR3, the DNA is TGTGCCAGTAGTCTACTCTCGGCAGGGTCAAATGAAAAACTGTTTTTT. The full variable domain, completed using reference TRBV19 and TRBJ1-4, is DGGITQSPKYLFRKEGQNVTLSCEQNLNHDAMYWYRQDPGQGLRLIYYSQIVNDFQKGDIAEGYSVSREKKESFPLTVTSAQKNPTAFYLCASSLLSAGSNEKLFFGSGTQLSVL.